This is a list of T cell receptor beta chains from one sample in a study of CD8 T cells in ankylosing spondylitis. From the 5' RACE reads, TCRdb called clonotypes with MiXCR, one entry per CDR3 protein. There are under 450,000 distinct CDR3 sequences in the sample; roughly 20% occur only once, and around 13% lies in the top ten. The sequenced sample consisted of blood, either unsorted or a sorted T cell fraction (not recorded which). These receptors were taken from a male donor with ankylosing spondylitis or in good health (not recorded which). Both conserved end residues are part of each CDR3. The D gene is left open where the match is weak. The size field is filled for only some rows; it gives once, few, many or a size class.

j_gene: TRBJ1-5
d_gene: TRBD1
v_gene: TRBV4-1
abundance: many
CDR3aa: CASSYSQGNNQPQHF
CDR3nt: TGCGCCAGCAGCTATTCACAGGGGAACAATCAGCCCCAGCATTTT

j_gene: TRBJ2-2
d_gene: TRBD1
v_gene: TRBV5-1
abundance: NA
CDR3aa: CASSLRGQGYTGELFF
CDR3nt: TGCGCCAGCAGCTTGAGGGGACAGGGGTACACCGGGGAGCTGTTTTTT

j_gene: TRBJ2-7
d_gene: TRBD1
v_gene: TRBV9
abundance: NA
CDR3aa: CASSVGDRVEQYF
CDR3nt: TGTGCCAGCAGCGTAGGGGACAGGGTCGAGCAGTACTTC

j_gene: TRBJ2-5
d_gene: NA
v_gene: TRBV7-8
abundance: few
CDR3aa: CASSPSVGQETQYF
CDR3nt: TGTGCCAGCAGCCCCAGTGTGGGACAAGAGACCCAGTACTTC

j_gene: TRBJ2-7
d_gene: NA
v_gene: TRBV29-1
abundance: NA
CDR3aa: CSVEWRGDSSYEQYF
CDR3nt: TGCAGCGTTGAATGGAGGGGCGATAGCTCCTACGAGCAGTACTTC

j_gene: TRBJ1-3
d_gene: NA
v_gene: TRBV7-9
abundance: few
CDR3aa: CASSLLRGPGNTIYF
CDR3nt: TGTGCCAGCAGCTTGTTGAGGGGCCCTGGAAACACCATATATTTT

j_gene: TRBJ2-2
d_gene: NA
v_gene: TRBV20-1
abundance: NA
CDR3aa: CSAADSGELELFF
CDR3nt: TGCAGTGCCGCGGACAGCGGAGAGTTAGAGCTGTTTTTT

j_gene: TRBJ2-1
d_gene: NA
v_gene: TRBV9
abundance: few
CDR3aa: CASSASRIHYNEQFF
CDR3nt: TGTGCCAGCAGCGCCAGCCGAATCCACTACAATGAGCAGTTCTTC

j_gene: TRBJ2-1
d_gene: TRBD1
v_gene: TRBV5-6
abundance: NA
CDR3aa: CASRPGGSYNEQFF
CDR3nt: TGTGCCAGCCGCCCAGGGGGTTCTTACAATGAGCAGTTCTTC

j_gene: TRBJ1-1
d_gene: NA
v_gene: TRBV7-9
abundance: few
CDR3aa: CASSSGLQIEAFF
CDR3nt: TGTGCCAGCAGCTCGGGACTGCAAATTGAAGCTTTCTTT

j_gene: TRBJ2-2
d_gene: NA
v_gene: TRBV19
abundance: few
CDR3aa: CASSPADRTGELFF
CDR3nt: TGTGCCAGTAGCCCCGCGGATCGCACCGGGGAGCTGTTTTTT

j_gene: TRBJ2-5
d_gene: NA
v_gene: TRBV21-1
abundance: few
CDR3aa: CASSKVSQGRETQYF
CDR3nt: TGTGCCAGCAGCAAAGTGAGTCAGGGACGCGAGACCCAGTACTTC

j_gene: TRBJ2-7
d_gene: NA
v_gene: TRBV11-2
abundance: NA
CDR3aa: CASSLEGGELYYEQYF
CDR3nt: TGTGCCAGCAGCTTAGAGGGTGGGGAACTCTACTACGAGCAGTACTTC

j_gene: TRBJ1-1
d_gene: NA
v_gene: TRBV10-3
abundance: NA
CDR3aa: CAIMSDFTEAFF
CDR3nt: TGTGCCATCATGAGCGATTTCACTGAAGCTTTCTTT

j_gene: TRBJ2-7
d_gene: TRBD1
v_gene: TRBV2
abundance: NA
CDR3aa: CASSEVKQGALLNEQYF
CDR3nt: TGTGCCAGCAGTGAAGTGAAACAGGGGGCCCTCTTGAACGAGCAGTACTTC

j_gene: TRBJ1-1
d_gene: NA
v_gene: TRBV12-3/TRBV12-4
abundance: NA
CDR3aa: CASSPPRGRNTEAFF
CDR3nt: TGTGCCAGCAGTCCGCCCCGGGGGAGGAACACTGAAGCTTTCTTT

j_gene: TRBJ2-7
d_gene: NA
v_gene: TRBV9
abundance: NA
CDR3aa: CASSAVDSSYEQYF
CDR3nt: TGTGCCAGCAGCGCTGTGGACAGCTCCTACGAGCAGTACTTC

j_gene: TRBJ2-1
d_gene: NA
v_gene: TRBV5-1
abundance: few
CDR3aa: CASSLASGLDEQFF
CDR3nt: TGCGCCAGCAGCTTGGCCAGCGGGTTGGATGAGCAGTTCTTC

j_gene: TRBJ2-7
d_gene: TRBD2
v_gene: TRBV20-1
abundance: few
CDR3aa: CSARRLAYSYEQYF
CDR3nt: TGCAGTGCTAGAAGACTAGCGTACTCCTACGAGCAGTACTTC

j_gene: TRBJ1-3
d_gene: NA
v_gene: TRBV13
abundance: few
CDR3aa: CASSPLGNTIYF
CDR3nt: TGTGCCAGCAGCCCTCTGGGGAACACCATATATTTT

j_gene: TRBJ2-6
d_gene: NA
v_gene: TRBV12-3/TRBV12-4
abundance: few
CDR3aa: CASSGLGGRTSTNVLTF
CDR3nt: TGTGCCAGCAGTGGACTCGGGGGGCGGACCTCGACCAACGTCCTGACTTTC

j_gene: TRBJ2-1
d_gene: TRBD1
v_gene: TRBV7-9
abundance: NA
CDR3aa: CASSFRTGSRDEQFF
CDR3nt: TGTGCCAGCAGCTTTCGGACAGGGAGCAGGGATGAGCAGTTCTTC

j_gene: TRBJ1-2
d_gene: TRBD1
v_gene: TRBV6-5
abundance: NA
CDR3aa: CASSYSNRAGGEGYTF
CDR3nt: TGTGCCAGCAGTTACTCGAACCGCGCAGGGGGTGAAGGCTACACCTTC

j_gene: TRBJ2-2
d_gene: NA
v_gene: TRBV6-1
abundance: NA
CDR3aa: CASSERGDWDTGELFF
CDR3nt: TGTGCCAGCAGTGAAAGGGGGGATTGGGACACCGGGGAGCTGTTTTTT

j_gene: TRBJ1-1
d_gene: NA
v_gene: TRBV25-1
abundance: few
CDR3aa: CASSASPGMNTEAFF
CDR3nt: TGTGCCAGCAGTGCCTCCCCGGGGATGAACACTGAAGCTTTCTTT